This record looks at one TCR beta chain sequence and its context. The antigen is undetermined. This sample is part of a study of monozygotic twins with inflammatory bowel disease. Study-wide findings and caveats: In patient repertoires, differing immunosuppressive treatments may have added some variability.

One entry per CDR3 protein, without DNA, is what TCRdb gives after re-calling the 5' RACE reads. Its table records around 410,000 distinct CDR3 sequences. CDR3 length: 15 amino acids. Germline-derived CDR1 and CDR2 are SGHRS and YFSETQ. The chain couples TRBV5-1 to TRBJ2-7; TCRdb lists TRBD2, though no DNA is available to test this call. What was sequenced was blood. The clonotype comes from a human donor with ulcerative colitis or Crohn's disease, or a healthy co-twin of an affected twin (not recorded which). This CDR3 is CASSSPAGALYEQYF.